A single T cell receptor (beta chain) is shown here with its context. The target antigen is unknown. From germline, CDR1 is MGHRA and CDR2 YSYEKL. CDR3 length equals 16 residues. Trimming pared 0 bases from V and 1 base from J, leaving 13 bases between. The sample is drawn from a study of T-cell memory formation after mild COVID-19. The overall study: The study found TCR clusters largely donor specific.

Using its own MiXCR run on the 5' RACE reads, TCRdb lists one record per CDR3 protein. This table has about 150,000 distinct CDR3 sequences, less than 25% appearing once. Study-level points and caveats: Clones that shrank (day 15 to 85) were balanced CD4/CD8, whereas later expanders leaned CD4+.

The V and J genes are TRBV4-1 and TRBJ2-7; D not resolved. This clonotype was obtained from an adult woman who had mild COVID-19 (a few samples of this study predate the infection). Cell type and time point are not known. Sequenced input: PBMCs or a T cell subset sorted from them (not recorded which). DNA of the CDR3: TGCGCCAGCAGCCAAGATCGGCTGAGTCTATCCTACGAGCAGTACTTC. The encoded protein is CASSQDRLSLSYEQYF.